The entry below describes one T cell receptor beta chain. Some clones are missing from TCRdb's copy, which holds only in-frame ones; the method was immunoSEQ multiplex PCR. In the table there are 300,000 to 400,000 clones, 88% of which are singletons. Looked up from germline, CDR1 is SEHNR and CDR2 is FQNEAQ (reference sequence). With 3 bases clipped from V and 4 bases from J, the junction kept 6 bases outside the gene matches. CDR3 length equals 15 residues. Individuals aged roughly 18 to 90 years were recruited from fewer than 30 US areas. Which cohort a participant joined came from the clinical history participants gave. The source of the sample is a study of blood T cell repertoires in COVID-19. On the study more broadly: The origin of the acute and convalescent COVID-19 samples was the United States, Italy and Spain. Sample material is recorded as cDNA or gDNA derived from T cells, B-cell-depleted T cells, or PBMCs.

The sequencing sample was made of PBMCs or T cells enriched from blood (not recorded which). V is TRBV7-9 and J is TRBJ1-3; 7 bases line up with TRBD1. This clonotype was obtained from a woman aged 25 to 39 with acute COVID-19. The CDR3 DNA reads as TGTGCCAGCAGCTTCCAGGGGGTTCCAGGAAACACCATATATTTT. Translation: CASSFQGVPGNTIYF. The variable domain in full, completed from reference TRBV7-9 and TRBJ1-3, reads DTGVSQNPRHKITKRGQNVTFRCDPISEHNRLYWYRQTLGQGPEFLTYFQNEAQLEKSRLLSDRFSAERPKGSFSTLEIQRTEQGDSAMYLCASSFQGVPGNTIYFGEGSWLTVV.